The T cell receptor beta chain under discussion was sequenced for a study of control samples from healthy donors and cancer patients. Sequenced by immunoSEQ multiplex PCR; TCRdb stores in-frame clones only, minus some. The sample consists of about 150,000 clones, about nine tenths of them appearing once. The receptor comes from a woman between 35 and 50 years old in good health. The sequencing input was blood.

The CDR3 DNA follows: TGCGCCAGCAGAACAGGGGTGAACACTGAAGCTTTCTTT. Translation gives CASRTGVNTEAFF. The chain couples TRBV5-1 to TRBJ1-1, with 7 bases identical to TRBD1. The junction had 1 base not matched to a gene; V was cut back by 5 bases and J by 0 bases. From germline, CDR1 is SGHRS and CDR2 YFSETQ. The CDR3 is 13 residues long.